This record looks at one T cell receptor beta chain sequence and its context. Adults between roughly 18 and 95 years of age took part from under 30 US areas. The authors' processing: Estimates of nucleated cell counts were drawn from the amplification of reference gene primers. The table came from immunoSEQ multiplex PCR; TCRdb's copy has only in-frame clones and leaves some out. V, J and clone size are taken as reported in that table, and D and trimming were inferred from the DNA itself. In the table there are around 230,000 clones, about nine tenths of which are singletons. The sample comes from a study of blood T cell repertoires in COVID-19. Across the whole study: The United States, Italy and Spain provided the acute and convalescent COVID-19 samples. The analysed material was cDNA or gDNA that came from T cells, B-cell-depleted T cells, or PBMCs.

This clonotype was sampled from a middle-aged woman with acute COVID-19. Sequenced: PBMCs or T cells enriched from blood (not recorded which).

CDR3 in DNA: TGTGCCTGGAGCCCTAAGGCGGGGGCGCGAATCACTGAAGCTTTCTTT. Amino acid sequence: CAWSPKAGARITEAFF. The chain joins TRBV30 to TRBJ1-1; TRBD1 might be the D (6 bases). This CDR3 region has 16 residues. Germline V gives CDR1 GTSNPN, CDR2 SVGIG (reference sequence). V was shortened by 3 bases and J by 4 bases, with 21 bases between the two germline ends.